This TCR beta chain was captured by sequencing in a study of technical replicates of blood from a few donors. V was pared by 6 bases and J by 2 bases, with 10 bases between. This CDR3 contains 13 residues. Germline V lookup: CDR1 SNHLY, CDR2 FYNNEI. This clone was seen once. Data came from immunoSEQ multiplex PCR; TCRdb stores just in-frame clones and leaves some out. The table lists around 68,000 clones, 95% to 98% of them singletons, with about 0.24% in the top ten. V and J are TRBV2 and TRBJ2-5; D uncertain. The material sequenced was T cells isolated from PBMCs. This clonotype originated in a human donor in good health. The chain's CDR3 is CASRMWQQETQYF. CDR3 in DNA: TGTGCCAGCAGGATGTGGCAGCAAGAGACCCAGTACTTC.